Included here is one T cell receptor (beta chain) sequence, with context. The data were taken from a study of T-cell reconstitution after alpha-beta-depleted transplantation in children. Looked up from germline, CDR1 is SNHLY and CDR2 is FYNNEI. This CDR3 is built from 17 residues. Deletions cut 1 base from V and 0 bases from J, with 14 bases between. Unique molecular identifiers were used to barcode this TCRbeta library. TCRdb reprocessed the PCR reads with MiXCR, giving one entry per CDR3 protein. The sample shows 300,000 to 400,000 distinct CDR3 sequences, about 14% of them seen only once. The sample here was PBMCs, taken from the stem cell graft. The chain has TRBV2 and TRBJ2-3; D remains ambiguous. This clonotype originated in a human donor who donated a stem cell graft to a child with Fanconi anemia. The CDR3 spells CASSEEALSVSTDTQYF. The CDR3 region has the DNA TGTGCCAGCAGTGAAGAGGCCCTCTCCGTGAGCACAGATACGCAGTATTTT.